The 28 T cell receptor beta chains in this list originate from one sample, sequenced in a study of CD8 T cells in ankylosing spondylitis. MiXCR, run by TCRdb on the 5' RACE reads, gives a single entry per CDR3 protein. The repertoire holds a few hundred thousand distinct CDR3 sequences, with around 10% as singletons. The sequenced sample was blood, either unsorted or a sorted T cell fraction (not recorded which). Receptors were obtained from a female donor with ankylosing spondylitis or in good health (not recorded which).

The table lists this clonotype with a count of one. This chain links TRBV20-1 with TRBJ2-2, with a possible D match to TRBD2 (5 bases). Germline CDR1 DFQATT, CDR2 SNEGSKA (reference sequence). Between the trimmed V and J ends, which lost 0 bases and 0 bases, there was a span of 8 bases. This CDR3 comprises 15 residues. The CDR3 sequence: CSARDRAANTGELFF. CDR3 nucleotide sequence: TGCAGTGCTAGAGATCGAGCGGCGAACACCGGGGAGCTGTTTTTT.

This clonotype was observed many times. V and J are TRBV5-1 and TRBJ2-2, with D possibly being TRBD2 (6 bases). The germline gives CDR1 SGHRS, CDR2 YFSETQ. The V end was cut by 10 bases, the J end by 0 bases, with 13 bases between. This CDR3 is 14 amino acids long. CDR3 bases: TGCGCCTCCGGACTAACCCCGAACACCGGGGAGCTGTTTTTT. Translating it yields CASGLTPNTGELFF.

This clonotype has at least ten counts. The chain is built from TRBV5-4 and TRBJ2-7; 9 positions match TRBD2. Losses at the gene ends were 0 bases for V and 3 bases for J; bases not matched to a gene: 7. The CDR3 consists of 16 residues. The V gene's germline CDR1 is SGHNT and CDR2 YYREEE (reference sequence). The CDR3 sequence is CASSLGGTSTVYEQYF. The CDR3 DNA reads as TGTGCCAGCAGCTTGGGTGGGACTAGCACCGTCTACGAGCAGTACTTC.

This clonotype was recorded at least ten times. The chain recombines TRBV5-1 with TRBJ2-1, with 9 bases fitting TRBD2. This CDR3 has 13 residues. CDR1 is SGHRS and CDR2 is YFSETQ in the germline V gene. The ends lost 7 bases at V and 9 bases at J; junction bases unmatched: 8. CDR3 loop: CASWSGRWSEQFF. CDR3 DNA sequence: TGCGCCAGCTGGAGCGGGAGGTGGAGTGAGCAGTTCTTC.

This chain uses TRBV10-3 with TRBJ1-6; tentative D call: TRBD1 (6 bases). Germline V lookup: CDR1 ENHRY, CDR2 SYGVKD. The CDR3 contains 15 residues. The ends were cut back, 10 bases at V and 5 bases at J, with 18 bases in the middle. Here the CDR3 DNA reads TGTGCCACCCTCATAGGGGGAGGGGATAATTCACCCCTCCACTTT. Encoded protein: CATLIGGGDNSPLHF.

The J gene is TRBJ1-2, the V gene TRBV19; D gene uncertain. Germline V gives CDR1 LNHDA, CDR2 SQIVND (reference sequence). Trimming pared 6 bases from V and 3 bases from J, leaving 11 bases between. The CDR3 has 13 residues. The CDR3 region is CASRWRIDYGYTF. The CDR3 DNA is TGTGCCAGTAGATGGAGGATCGACTATGGCTACACCTTC.

This clonotype was seen ten or more times. The genes are TRBV7-9 and TRBJ2-2; 9 bases fit TRBD2. Germline CDR1 reads SEHNR; CDR2 reads FQNEAQ (reference sequence). Losses at the gene ends were 5 bases for V and 5 bases for J; bases not matched to a gene: 9. The CDR3 has 16 residues. CDR3 protein: CASSPLSGRVTGELFF. CDR3 sequence (DNA): TGTGCCAGCAGCCCCCTTAGCGGGAGAGTTACCGGGGAGCTGTTTTTT.

This clonotype appeared a few times. The V gene is TRBV20-1, the J gene TRBJ1-5; D not certain. This CDR3 has 12 residues. V lost 5 bases to trimming and J lost 5 bases, with 10 bases between them. Germline loops: CDR1 DFQATT, CDR2 SNEGSKA (reference sequence). CDR3 nucleotides: TGCAGTGCTGGTAGACACGATCAGCCCCAGCATTTT. Amino acid sequence: CSAGRHDQPQHF.

The sample holds a few counts of this clonotype. The V gene is TRBV20-1, the J gene TRBJ2-7; 8 nucleotides line up with TRBD2. The V and J ends lost 2 bases and 4 bases, in that order; junction bases with no gene match: 7. This CDR3 is built from 14 residues. CDR1 is DFQATT and CDR2 is SNEGSKA in the germline V gene (reference sequence). The CDR3 DNA follows: TGCAGTGCTAGAATCGGCGGGAGGACTTACGAGCAGTACTTC. Translated: CSARIGGRTYEQYF.

The chain joins TRBV7-8 to TRBJ2-1; no clear D. V was pared by 9 bases and J by 0 bases, with 12 bases between. This CDR3 is built from 14 residues. Germline lookup yields CDR1 SGHVS and CDR2 FQNEAQ. CDR3 region: CASWRGHSYNEQFF. Here the CDR3 DNA reads TGTGCCAGTTGGCGTGGGCACTCCTACAATGAGCAGTTCTTC.

This clonotype was recorded a few times. The chain is built from TRBV28 and TRBJ1-1, with D perhaps TRBD1 (5 bases). Germline CDR1 MDHEN, CDR2 SYDVKM. The V end was cut by 4 bases, the J end by 3 bases, with 15 bases between. The length of the CDR3 is 15 residues. CDR3 in DNA: TGTGCCAGCAGTTCCCCCTGGGGGGGGGACACTGAAGCTTTCTTT. This translates into CASSSPWGGDTEAFF. Filled out from reference TRBV28 and TRBJ1-1, the complete variable domain reads DVKVTQSSRYLVKRTGEKVFLECVQDMDHENMFWYRQDPGLGLRLIYFSYDVKMKEKGDIPEGYSVSREKKERFSLILESASTNQTSMYLCASSSPWGGDTEAFFGQGTRLTVV.

At least ten counts were recorded for this clonotype. This rearrangement joins TRBV18 to TRBJ1-1, with D hard to call. The CDR3 is 13 residues long. Trimming shortened V by 5 bases and J by 4 bases, and 11 bases separated the two germline ends. The germline CDR1 and CDR2 sequences are KGHSH and LQKENI. The chain's CDR3 is CASSYKAGTEAFF. In DNA, the CDR3 is TGTGCCAGCTCATACAAGGCGGGCACTGAAGCTTTCTTT.

This clonotype was detected ten times or more. The chain recombines TRBV29-1 with TRBJ2-1; 9 nucleotides line up with TRBD2. V gave up 6 bases and J gave up 2 bases; unmatched junction bases: 20. The CDR3 covers 19 residues. Germline V gene data show CDR1 as SQVTM and CDR2 as ANQGSEA. The CDR3 DNA reads as TGCAGCGTCAAAGGGACCGTACTTGTAGCGGGGGAACCCTACAATGAGCAGTTCTTC. This sequence encodes CSVKGTVLVAGEPYNEQFF.

Ten or more counts support this clonotype. This chain connects TRBV4-3 to TRBJ1-2; D unclear. Per germline, CDR1 LGHNA and CDR2 YSLEER. CDR3 length equals 14 residues. Trimming took off 1 base at V and 4 bases at J, with 10 bases between the two ends. In DNA form, the CDR3 reads TGCGCCAGCAGCCAAGTAGGTTGGACCTATGGCTACACCTTC. This translates into CASSQVGWTYGYTF.

This clonotype was seen a few times. The genes are TRBV7-9 and TRBJ2-5, with 7 bases that match TRBD1. V was pared by 4 bases and J by 2 bases, with 7 bases of the junction left unmatched. CDR1 SEHNR and CDR2 FQNEAQ come from the germline V gene (reference sequence). CDR3 length equals 15 residues. In DNA, the CDR3 is TGTGCCAGCAGCTCCCCCGACAGGGAACAAGAGACCCAGTACTTC. This codes for CASSSPDREQETQYF.

This rearrangement joins TRBV7-2 to TRBJ1-2; D unresolved. The V end was cut by 6 bases, the J end by 5 bases, with 10 bases between. This CDR3 has 12 amino acids. Germline V gene lookup returns CDR1 SGHTA and CDR2 FQGNSA. As DNA, the CDR3 is TGTGCCAGCAGGGAGACGGCTTATGGCTACACCTTC. This sequence encodes CASRETAYGYTF.

The chain employs TRBV5-5 and TRBJ2-7; 9 bases are shared with TRBD1. The germline gives CDR1 SGHKS, CDR2 YYEKEE (reference sequence). The CDR3 sequence is 14 residues long. The ends lost 3 bases at V and 3 bases at J; junction bases unmatched: 4. The CDR3 DNA is TGTGCCAGCAGCTGGGAGGGACAGGGCTACGAGCAGTACTTC. Translating gives CASSWEGQGYEQYF.

This chain uses TRBV12-3 or TRBV12-4 with TRBJ2-7, with D possibly matching TRBD1 (7 bases). This CDR3 contains 14 residues. Trimming pared 2 bases from V and 6 bases from J, leaving 14 bases between. The DNA for the CDR3 is TGTGCCAGCAGTTTAATAGGCAGGGGGGCCGAGCAGTACTTC. This codes for CASSLIGRGAEQYF.

This clonotype was observed many times. The chain combines TRBV15 with TRBJ1-5, with 9 bases identical to TRBD1. This CDR3 region has 15 residues. In germline, CDR1 is LNHNV, CDR2 YYDKDF (reference sequence). Losses at the gene ends were 7 bases for V and 0 bases for J; bases not matched to a gene: 4. The CDR3 coding sequence is TGTGCCACCATGGACAGGGGAGGTAGCAATCAGCCCCAGCATTTT. Amino acid sequence: CATMDRGGSNQPQHF. Drawing the rest from reference TRBV15 and TRBJ1-5, the complete variable domain is DAMVIQNPRYQVTQFGKPVTLSCSQTLNHNVMYWYQQKSSQAPKLLFHYYDKDFNNEADTPDNFQSRRPNTSFCFLDIRSPGLGDTAMYLCATMDRGGSNQPQHFGDGTRLSIL.

The chain carries TRBV27 and TRBJ2-7, with 8 bases identical to TRBD1. Germline-derived CDR1 and CDR2 are MNHEY and SMNVEV (reference sequence). J gave up 0 bases and V 3 bases, and 4 bases lay outside the gene matches. This CDR3 is built from 15 residues. CDR3 nucleotide sequence: TGTGCCAGCAGTTTGGGACAGGACACCTCCTACGAGCAGTACTTC. Residues: CASSLGQDTSYEQYF.

This clonotype showed up many times. The CDR3: CSARSFADTQYF. The CDR3 region has the DNA TGCAGTGCCCGGAGCTTCGCAGATACGCAGTATTTT. The V and J genes are TRBV20-1 and TRBJ2-3, with D uncertain. Germline V gene lookup returns CDR1 DFQATT and CDR2 SNEGSKA (reference sequence). This CDR3 comprises 12 residues. Trimming shortened V by 6 bases and J by 4 bases, and 11 bases separated the two germline ends.

This clonotype showed up many times. This chain uses TRBV27 with TRBJ2-1; 7 positions agree with TRBD2. J was trimmed by 9 bases and V by 4 bases; bases with no gene match: 12. This CDR3 region has 15 residues. Germline CDR1 reads MNHEY; CDR2 reads SMNVEV (reference sequence). CDR3 DNA sequence: TGTGCCAGCAGTTCCGCTTCGGCGGGGAGGGTTGAGCAGTTCTTC. Translating gives CASSSASAGRVEQFF.

In its sample, this clonotype was seen a few times. The rearrangement uses TRBV12-3 or TRBV12-4 and TRBJ1-6; D is undetermined. The CDR3 has 12 residues. Trimming shortened V by 4 bases and J by 7 bases, and 5 bases separated the two germline ends. CDR3 protein: CASSSSNSPLHF. The CDR3 bases are TGTGCCAGCAGTTCCTCGAATTCACCCCTCCACTTT.

This rearrangement joins TRBV28 to TRBJ2-6; 9 bases line up with TRBD1. V lost 10 bases to trimming and J lost 2 bases; unmatched junction nucleotides: 9. The CDR3 spans 16 residues. The germline V gene has CDR1 MDHEN and CDR2 SYDVKM. CDR3 sequence (DNA): TGTGCCACCAGAGGACAGGGGTCCCCTGGGGCCAACGTCCTGACTTTC. As protein: CATRGQGSPGANVLTF.

This clonotype occurred many times. The chain recombines TRBV27 with TRBJ2-3; the D is unclear. The CDR3 spans 11 residues. Trimming pared 6 bases from V and 4 bases from J, leaving 5 bases between. Germline V lookup: CDR1 MNHEY, CDR2 SMNVEV (reference sequence). CDR3 sequence reads: CASRLADTQYF. Here the CDR3 DNA reads TGTGCCAGCAGGCTTGCAGATACGCAGTATTTT.

In this sample, this clonotype turned up many times. The V and J genes are TRBV10-1 and TRBJ2-3, with 15 bases identical to TRBD2. V lost 5 bases and J lost 2; bases outside the gene matches: 11. Germline V lookup: CDR1 WNHNN, CDR2 SYGVQD (reference sequence). The CDR3 extends over 19 amino acids. CDR3 in amino acids: CASSILSGTSGGTTDTQYF. CDR3 sequence (DNA): TGCGCCAGCAGTATACTTTCCGGGACTAGCGGGGGGACCACAGATACGCAGTATTTT.

This clonotype was detected a few times. The chain joins TRBV7-9 to TRBJ2-5; unclear D gene. The germline V gene has CDR1 SEHNR and CDR2 FQNEAQ (reference sequence). The CDR3 extends over 14 amino acids. The V and J ends lost 1 base and 3 bases respectively, with 9 bases between them. CDR3 coding DNA: TGTGCCAGCAGCTTAGAGATCCGAAAAGAGACCCAGTACTTC. Translating gives CASSLEIRKETQYF.

The chain has TRBV20-1 and TRBJ2-1, with TRBD2 matching 9 bases. The ends lost 5 bases at V and 2 bases at J; junction bases unmatched: 16. CDR3 length: 18 amino acids. CDR1 is DFQATT and CDR2 is SNEGSKA in the germline V gene (reference sequence). The CDR3 is CSARLNLASGTTYNEQFF. Here the CDR3 DNA reads TGCAGTGCTCGGCTTAATTTGGCTAGCGGGACAACCTACAATGAGCAGTTCTTC.